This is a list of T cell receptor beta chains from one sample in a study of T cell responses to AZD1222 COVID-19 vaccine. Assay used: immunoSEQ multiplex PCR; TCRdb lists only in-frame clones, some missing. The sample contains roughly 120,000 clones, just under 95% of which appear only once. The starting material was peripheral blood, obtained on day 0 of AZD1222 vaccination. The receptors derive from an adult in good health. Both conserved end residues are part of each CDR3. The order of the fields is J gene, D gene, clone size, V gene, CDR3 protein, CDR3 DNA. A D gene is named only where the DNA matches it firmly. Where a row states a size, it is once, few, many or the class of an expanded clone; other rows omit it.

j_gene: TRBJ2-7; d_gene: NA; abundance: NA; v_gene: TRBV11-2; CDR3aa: CASSWGGSYEQYF; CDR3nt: TGTGCCAGCAGCTGGGGAGGTTCCTACGAGCAGTACTTC
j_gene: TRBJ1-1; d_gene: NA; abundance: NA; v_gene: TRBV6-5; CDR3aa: CASSPRPTENTEAFF; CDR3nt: TGTGCCAGCAGCCCGAGACCGACAGAGAACACTGAAGCTTTCTTT
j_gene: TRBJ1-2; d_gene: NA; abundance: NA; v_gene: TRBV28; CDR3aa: CASSPGQPSYGYTF; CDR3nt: TGTGCCAGCAGTCCCGGACAGCCTTCCTATGGCTACACCTTC
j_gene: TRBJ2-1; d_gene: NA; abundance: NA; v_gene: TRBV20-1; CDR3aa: CSARLDNEQFF; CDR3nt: TGCAGTGCCAGGTTGGACAATGAGCAGTTCTTC
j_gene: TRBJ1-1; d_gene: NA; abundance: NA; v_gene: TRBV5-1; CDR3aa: CASSSPGVTEAFF; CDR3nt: TGCGCCAGCAGCTCACCAGGTGTCACTGAAGCTTTCTTT
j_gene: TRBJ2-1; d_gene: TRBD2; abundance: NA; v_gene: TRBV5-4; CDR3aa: CASSPRGRASGGAREQFF; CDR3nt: TGTGCCAGCAGCCCCCGGGGGAGGGCTAGCGGGGGGGCGAGGGAGCAGTTCTTC
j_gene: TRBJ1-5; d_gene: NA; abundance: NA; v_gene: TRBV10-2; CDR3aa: CASSEINSNQPQHF; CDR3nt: TGCGCCAGCAGTGAGATAAATAGCAATCAGCCCCAGCATTTT
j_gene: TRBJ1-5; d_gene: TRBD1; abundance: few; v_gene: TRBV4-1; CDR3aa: CASSQRTGGDQPQHF; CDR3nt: TGCGCCAGCAGCCAACGGACAGGTGGAGATCAGCCCCAGCATTTT
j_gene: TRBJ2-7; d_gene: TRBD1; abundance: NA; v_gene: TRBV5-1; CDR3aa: CASSLGDRVLYEQYF; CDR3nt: TGCGCCAGCAGCTTGGGGGACAGGGTGCTCTACGAGCAGTACTTC
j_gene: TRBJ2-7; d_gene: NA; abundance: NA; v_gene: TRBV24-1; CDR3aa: CATSDPHTGQYF; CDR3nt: TGTGCCACCAGTGATCCTCACACAGGACAGTACTTC
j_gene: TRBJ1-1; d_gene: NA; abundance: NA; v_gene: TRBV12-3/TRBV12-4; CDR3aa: CASSLTGLTEAFF; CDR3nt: TGTGCCAGCAGCCTCACAGGGCTCACTGAAGCTTTCTTT
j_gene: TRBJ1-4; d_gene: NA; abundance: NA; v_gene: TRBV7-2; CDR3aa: CASSLAGGRSEKLFF; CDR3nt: TGTGCCAGCAGCTTAGCTGGGGGGAGGAGTGAAAAACTGTTTTTT
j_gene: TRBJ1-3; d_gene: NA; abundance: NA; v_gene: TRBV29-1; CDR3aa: CSVEMGSGNTIYF; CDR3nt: TGCAGCGTCGAAATGGGCTCTGGAAACACCATATATTTT
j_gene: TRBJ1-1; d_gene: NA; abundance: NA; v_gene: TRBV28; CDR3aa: CASGTRTEAFF; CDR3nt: TGTGCCTCCGGGACCCGGACTGAAGCTTTCTTT
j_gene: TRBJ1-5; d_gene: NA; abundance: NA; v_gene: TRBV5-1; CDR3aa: CASSLGLDGNQPQHF; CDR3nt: TGCGCCAGCAGCTTGGGATTGGACGGCAATCAGCCCCAGCATTTT
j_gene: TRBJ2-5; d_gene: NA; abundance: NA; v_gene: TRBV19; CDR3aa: CASRWRGGGPGGCFATQYF; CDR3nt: TGTGCCAGTAGATGGCGGGGCGGGGGCCCCGGGGGGTGTTTTGCGACCCAGTACTTC
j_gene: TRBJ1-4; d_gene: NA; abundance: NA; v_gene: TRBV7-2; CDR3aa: CASSLQGTNEKLFF; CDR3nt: TGTGCCAGCAGCTTACAGGGGACGAATGAAAAACTGTTTTTT
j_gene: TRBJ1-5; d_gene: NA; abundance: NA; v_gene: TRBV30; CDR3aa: CAWSRPGGNQPQHF; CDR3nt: TGTGCCTGGAGTCGTCCCGGGGGGAATCAGCCCCAGCATTTT
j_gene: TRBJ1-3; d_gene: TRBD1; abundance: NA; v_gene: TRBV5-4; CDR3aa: CASGTGLNVNTIYF; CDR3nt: TGTGCCAGCGGGACAGGGCTTAATGTAAACACCATATATTTT
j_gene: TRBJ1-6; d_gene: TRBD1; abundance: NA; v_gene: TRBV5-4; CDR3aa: CASSLPGTGSSPLHF; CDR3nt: TGTGCCAGCAGCTTGCCCGGGACAGGGTCTTCACCCCTCCACTTT
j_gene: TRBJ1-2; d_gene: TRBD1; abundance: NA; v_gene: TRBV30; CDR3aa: CAWRQQQGANYGYTF; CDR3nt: TGTGCCTGGAGACAACAACAGGGGGCCAACTATGGCTACACCTTC
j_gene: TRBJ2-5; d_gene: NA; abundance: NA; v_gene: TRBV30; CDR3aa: CAWSPTSKTQYF; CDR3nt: TGTGCCTGGAGTCCCACATCAAAGACCCAGTACTTC
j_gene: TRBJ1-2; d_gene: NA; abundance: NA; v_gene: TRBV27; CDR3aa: CASSLTSLNYGYTF; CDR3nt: TGTGCCAGCAGTTTAACTTCCCTTAACTATGGCTACACCTTC
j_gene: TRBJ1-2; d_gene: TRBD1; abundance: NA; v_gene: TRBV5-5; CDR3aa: CASKRLGTAPDGYTF; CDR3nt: TGTGCCAGCAAGCGTCTGGGGACAGCTCCTGATGGCTACACCTTC
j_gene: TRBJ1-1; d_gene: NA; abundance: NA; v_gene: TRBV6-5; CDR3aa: CASSYSAGSEAFF; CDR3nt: TGTGCCAGCAGTTACTCCGCAGGGTCTGAAGCTTTCTTT
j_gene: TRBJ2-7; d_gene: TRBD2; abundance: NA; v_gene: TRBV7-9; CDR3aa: CASSLTSGGDDYEQYF; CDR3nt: TGTGCCAGCAGCTTAACTAGCGGGGGGGACGACTACGAGCAGTACTTC
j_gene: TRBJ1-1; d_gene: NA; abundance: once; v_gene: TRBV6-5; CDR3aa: CASSYQGELNTEAFF; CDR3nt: TGTGCCAGCAGCTACCAAGGGGAGTTGAACACTGAAGCTTTCTTT
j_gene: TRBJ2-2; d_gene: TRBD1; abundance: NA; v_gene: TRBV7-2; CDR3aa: CASSSQGTGELFF; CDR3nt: TGTGCCAGCAGCTCACAGGGGACCGGGGAGCTGTTTTTT
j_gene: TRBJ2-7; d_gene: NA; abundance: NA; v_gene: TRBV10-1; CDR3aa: CASSRDIGYEQYF; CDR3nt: TGCGCCAGCAGCCGGGACATCGGATACGAGCAGTACTTC
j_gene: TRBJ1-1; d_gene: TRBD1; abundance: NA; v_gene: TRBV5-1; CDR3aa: CASRQEGAPTEAFF; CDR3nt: TGCGCCAGCAGACAAGAGGGGGCGCCCACTGAAGCTTTCTTT
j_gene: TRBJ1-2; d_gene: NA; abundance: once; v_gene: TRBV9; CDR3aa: CASSPRTLETPHYGYTF; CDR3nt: TGTGCCAGCAGCCCGCGGACGCTAGAAACCCCCCACTATGGCTACACCTTC
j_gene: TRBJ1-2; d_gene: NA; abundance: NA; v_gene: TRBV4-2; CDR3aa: CASSQDTIGRGLTRTGYTF; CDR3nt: TGTGCCAGCAGCCAAGATACAATCGGGCGGGGACTTACCCGGACAGGCTACACCTTC
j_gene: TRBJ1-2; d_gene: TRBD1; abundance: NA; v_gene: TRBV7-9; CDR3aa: CASSLGQGEFYGYTF; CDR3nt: TGTGCCAGCAGCTTAGGTCAGGGGGAATTCTATGGCTACACCTTC
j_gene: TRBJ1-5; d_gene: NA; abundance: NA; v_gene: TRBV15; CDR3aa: CATREERHSNQPQHF; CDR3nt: TGTGCCACCAGAGAGGAAAGGCATAGCAATCAGCCCCAGCATTTT
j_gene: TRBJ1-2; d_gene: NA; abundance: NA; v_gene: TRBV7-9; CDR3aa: CASSQDRDHGYTF; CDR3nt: TGTGCCAGCAGCCAAGACAGAGACCATGGCTACACCTTC